The 29 T cell receptor beta chains listed next were all sequenced from one sample in a study of T cell responses to AZD1222 COVID-19 vaccine (dated by TCRdb to 2020 to 2022). Read against the paper, the sample's time point label means: about 28 days (+/-7) after the second vaccine dose. Library preparation was by the immunoSEQ multiplex PCR assay. TCRdb obtained this table from immuneACCESS and retained in-frame rearrangements with V and J assigned. These tables miss some clones; where compared with another copy, unresolved V genes account for less than half of the shortfall, and the remainder is unexplained. This sample is represented by about 93,000 clones; more than 80% of them were singletons. The ten top clones hold less than 3% of the sample. This specimen consisted of peripheral blood, obtained 28 days after the second AZD1222 dose. Receptor source: an adult who received the AZD1222 COVID-19 vaccine.

As regards this clone: Within the sample, other DNA sequences also encode this same CDR3. The J gene is TRBJ2-6, the V gene TRBV30; D is uncertain. V was clipped by 0 bases and J by 0 bases, with 3 bases between them. The germline gives CDR1 GTSNPN, CDR2 SVGIG (reference sequence). This CDR3 contains 14 residues. The CDR3 bases are TGTGCCTGGAGTGTCTCCTCTGGGGCCAACGTCCTGACTTTC. This gives the protein CAWSVSSGANVLTF.

This chain joins TRBV2 and TRBJ2-5; TRBD1 agrees at 10 bases. Germline CDR1 reads SNHLY; CDR2 reads FYNNEI. The CDR3 loop spans 17 amino acids. V lost 4 bases to trimming and J lost 3 bases; unmatched junction nucleotides: 11. As DNA, the CDR3 is TGTGCCAGCAGTGTGTCCCGGACAGGGGGGGGTGAAGAGACCCAGTACTTC. Translating gives CASSVSRTGGGEETQYF.

The J gene is TRBJ1-5, the V gene TRBV20-1, with no clear D. CDR3 length: 12 residues. The ends were cut back, 3 bases at V and 4 bases at J, with 7 bases in the middle. Germline V gives CDR1 DFQATT, CDR2 SNEGSKA (reference sequence). The CDR3 region has the DNA TGCAGTGCTAGTTTGAGGAATCAGCCCCAGCATTTT. Protein sequence: CSASLRNQPQHF.

The chain is built from TRBV11-2 and TRBJ1-2; D is perhaps TRBD1 (6 bases). Germline assignment: CDR1 SGHAT and CDR2 FQNNGV. This CDR3 has 13 residues. Trimming took 5 bases from V and 1 from J, leaving 8 bases between them. CDR3 sequence reads: CASSPDSNYGYTF. Written as DNA, the CDR3 is TGTGCCAGCAGCCCGGACAGTAACTATGGCTACACCTTC.

This rearrangement joins TRBV27 to TRBJ1-5; TRBD1 agrees at 8 bases. The CDR3 runs to 16 residues. The J segment lost 3 bases and the V segment lost 4 bases, leaving 8 bases of the junction unmatched. CDR1 is MNHEY, CDR2 SMNVEV, per germline (reference sequence). CDR3 amino acids: CASSSYSDRANQPQHF. Here the CDR3 DNA reads TGTGCCAGCAGTTCATACTCGGACAGGGCCAATCAGCCCCAGCATTTT.

This clone has a single count. The chain combines TRBV5-1 with TRBJ2-2; D remains unclear. CDR1 SGHRS and CDR2 YFSETQ come from the germline V gene. V was cut by 2 bases and J by 4 bases, with 9 bases left in between. This CDR3 is built from 14 residues. For the CDR3, the DNA is TGCGCCAGCAGCTTTGGCCAGACCACCGGGGAGCTGTTTTTT. Residues: CASSFGQTTGELFF. Based on the CDR3 plus reference TRBV5-1 and TRBJ2-2, the full variable domain is KAGVTQTPRYLIKTRGQQVTLSCSPISGHRSVSWYQQTPGQGLQFLFEYFSETQRNKGNFPGRFSGRQFSNSRSEMNVSTLELGDSALYLCASSFGQTTGELFFGEGSRLTVL.

The gene calls are TRBV9 and TRBJ1-5; D is unclear. V lost 0 bases and J 0 bases, leaving 4 bases between the germline ends. In germline, CDR1 is SGDLS, CDR2 YYNGEE. The CDR3 extends over 14 amino acids. CDR3 coding DNA: TGTGCCAGCAGCGTAGGGGTTAGCAATCAGCCCCAGCATTTT. Residues: CASSVGVSNQPQHF.

A single count supports this clone. The gene calls are TRBV30 and TRBJ1-5, with TRBD1 as a possible D gene (5 bases). Deletions cut 3 bases from V and 4 bases from J, with 13 bases between. Germline V gene data show CDR1 as GTSNPN and CDR2 as SVGIG (reference sequence). The CDR3 spans 14 residues. The CDR3, as DNA: TGTGCCTGGAGCTCTGACAGAATGAATCAGCCCCAGCATTTT. The encoded protein is CAWSSDRMNQPQHF.

This chain joins TRBV3-1 (or the pseudogene TRBV3-2) and TRBJ2-1; D unresolved. The ends were cut back, 0 bases at V and 0 bases at J, with 12 bases in the middle. The CDR3 runs to 17 residues. CDR1 and CDR2 (germline): LGHDT, YNNKEL (reference sequence). This CDR3 reads CASSQEVTVSSYNEQFF. The DNA for the CDR3 is TGTGCCAGCAGCCAAGAGGTTACGGTTAGCTCCTACAATGAGCAGTTCTTC.

This chain links TRBV5-1 with TRBJ2-2; D unresolved. Trimming shortened V by 1 base and J by 4 bases, and 11 bases separated the two germline ends. The germline CDR1 and CDR2 sequences are SGHRS and YFSETQ. CDR3 length equals 15 residues. CDR3: CASSLNPTSTGELFF. CDR3 nucleotides: TGCGCCAGCAGCTTGAATCCTACCTCCACCGGGGAGCTGTTTTTT.

The gene calls are TRBV24-1 and TRBJ1-4; 10 bases align to TRBD1. This CDR3 is 19 amino acids long. V was clipped by 1 base and J by 4 bases; unmatched bases: 11. The germline V gene has CDR1 KGHDR and CDR2 SFDVKD. The CDR3: CATSDLSPGQGMDNEKLFF. CDR3 coding DNA: TGTGCCACCAGTGATTTATCACCGGGACAGGGGATGGATAATGAAAAACTGTTTTTT.

The chain couples TRBV27 to TRBJ2-1, with 10 bases lining up with TRBD2. The CDR3 spans 15 residues. CDR1 and CDR2 from the germline V gene are MNHEY and SMNVEV (reference sequence). Trimming cost V 2 bases and J 4 bases; bases outside gene matches: 2. The CDR3 DNA follows: TGTGCCAGCAGTTTAACTAGCGGGGTATACAATGAGCAGTTCTTC. Residues: CASSLTSGVYNEQFF.

This chain connects TRBV5-1 to TRBJ2-7; 7 bases agree with TRBD1. CDR1 and CDR2 from the germline V gene are SGHRS and YFSETQ. This CDR3 has 13 residues. V shed 4 bases, J shed 8 bases, and the junction held 9 bases outside the gene matches. CDR3 nucleotides: TGCGCCAGCAGCCCTACAGGGGCTGACAAGCAGTACTTC. It specifies CASSPTGADKQYF.

This sequence joins TRBV20-1 and TRBJ2-1; the D is unclear. The V end was cut by 2 bases, the J end by 4 bases, with 3 bases between. The CDR3 loop spans 11 amino acids. Germline V gene lookup returns CDR1 DFQATT and CDR2 SNEGSKA (reference sequence). This CDR3 reads CSARLYNEQFF. DNA of the CDR3: TGCAGTGCTAGACTGTACAATGAGCAGTTCTTC.

The chain carries TRBV2 and TRBJ2-7, with a possible D match to TRBD2 (5 bases). The ends were cut back, 5 bases at V and 1 base at J, with 9 bases in the middle. This CDR3 comprises 13 residues. Germline-derived CDR1 and CDR2 are SNHLY and FYNNEI. For the CDR3, the DNA is TGTGCCAGCAGTTTTCGGGATTCCTACGAGCAGTACTTC. Translated: CASSFRDSYEQYF. The variable domain in full, with the rest retrieved from reference TRBV2 and TRBJ2-7, is EPEVTQTPSHQVTQMGQEVILRCVPISNHLYFYWYRQILGQKVEFLVSFYNNEISEKSEIFDDQFSVERPDGSNFTLKIRSTKLEDSAMYFCASSFRDSYEQYFGPGTRLTVT.

The chain combines TRBV18 with TRBJ2-2, with D possibly being TRBD2 (7 bases). Germline V gene sequence: CDR1 KGHSH, CDR2 LQKENI. The ends were cut back, 2 bases at V and 4 bases at J, with 26 bases in the middle. The CDR3 has 20 amino acids. The CDR3 here is CASSPRIRGEASGGTGELFF. CDR3 coding DNA: TGTGCCAGCTCACCAAGGATCAGGGGTGAGGCTAGCGGTGGCACCGGGGAGCTGTTTTTT.

The chain employs TRBV19 and TRBJ2-1; 7 bases fit TRBD1. Germline loops: CDR1 LNHDA, CDR2 SQIVND (reference sequence). This CDR3 region has 18 residues. Trimming at V came to 6 bases and at J to 5 bases, leaving 19 bases not matched to a gene. This CDR3 reads CASSPPSAPPGTDNEQFF. The CDR3 DNA follows: TGTGCCAGTAGCCCCCCCTCCGCCCCCCCCGGGACAGACAATGAGCAGTTCTTC. Full variable domain (outside the CDR3, taken from reference TRBV19 and TRBJ2-1): DGGITQSPKYLFRKEGQNVTLSCEQNLNHDAMYWYRQDPGQGLRLIYYSQIVNDFQKGDIAEGYSVSREKKESFPLTVTSAQKNPTAFYLCASSPPSAPPGTDNEQFFGPGTRLTVL.

The chain has TRBV27 and TRBJ1-1; 9 positions agree with TRBD1. Trimming cost V 4 bases and J 7 bases; bases outside gene matches: 10. CDR1 and CDR2 (germline): MNHEY, SMNVEV (reference sequence). The CDR3 is made up of 15 amino acids. CDR3: CASSSTTGGSGEAFF. The DNA of the CDR3 is TGTGCCAGCAGTTCAACAACAGGGGGCTCGGGTGAAGCTTTCTTT.

With respect to this clone: One end of the junction varies from germline; a read error may be responsible. The chain recombines TRBV6-4 with TRBJ2-3; a possible D gene is TRBD1 (6 bases). CDR1 and CDR2 from the germline V gene are MRHNA and SNTAGT. This CDR3 region has 8 residues. The CDR3 protein is CASSATGF. For the CDR3, the DNA is TGTGCCAGCAGTGCTACAGGGTTT.

Comment on this clone: The junction differs from germline at one of its ends, possibly a read error. This chain links TRBV30 with TRBJ1-2; possibly TRBD1 for D (5 bases). This CDR3 contains 13 residues. In germline, CDR1 is GTSNPN, CDR2 SVGIG (reference sequence). CDR3 amino acids: CAWNLPGLLAGGF. The DNA for the CDR3 is TGTGCCTGGAACTTACCGGGACTTTTAGCGGGGGGCTTC.

The J gene is TRBJ2-1, the V gene TRBV6-5, with D perhaps assigned TRBD1 or TRBD2 (5 bases each). The germline V gene has CDR1 MNHEY and CDR2 SVGAGI. CDR3 length: 15 residues. Trimming left V 6 bases short and J 0 bases short, with 12 bases between. The CDR3 here is CASRRDGLSYNEQFF. CDR3 bases: TGTGCCAGCAGAAGGGACGGACTCTCCTACAATGAGCAGTTCTTC.

The chain uses TRBV29-1 and TRBJ1-2; 9 bases map to TRBD1. Germline lookup yields CDR1 SQVTM and CDR2 ANQGSEA. V lost 2 bases, J lost 4 bases, and 8 bases stayed unmatched. The CDR3 is 15 amino acids. CDR3 region: CSVERDRAYGYGYTF. CDR3 in DNA: TGCAGCGTTGAACGGGACAGGGCTTACGGCTATGGCTACACCTTC.

The rearrangement joins TRBV10-3 to TRBJ2-1; 10 bases align to TRBD2. Trimming removed 9 bases from V and 5 bases from J; junction bases left unmatched: 7. The germline CDR1 and CDR2 sequences are ENHRY and SYGVKD. The CDR3 covers 14 residues. Written as DNA, the CDR3 is TGTGCCATGAAACGACTAGCGGGCCACAATGAGCAGTTCTTC. Translation: CAMKRLAGHNEQFF.

The V call is TRBV15, the J call TRBJ2-1; D is undetermined. This CDR3 is built from 15 residues. Germline V gene sequence: CDR1 LNHNV, CDR2 YYDKDF (reference sequence). The V gene lost 0 bases and the J gene lost 6 bases, with 12 bases spanning the gap. The CDR3 bases are TGTGCCACCAGCAGAGAGGCGTCAGCGTCCAATGAGCAGTTCTTC. Its protein product is CATSREASASNEQFF.

The V call is TRBV25-1, the J call TRBJ1-2, with unresolved D. This CDR3 comprises 14 residues. Trimming cost V 4 bases and J 7 bases, with 16 bases left between them. Germline V lookup: CDR1 MGHDK, CDR2 SYGVNS. CDR3 amino acids: CASSGPEGVFGYTF. CDR3 in DNA: TGTGCCAGCAGTGGCCCGGAGGGAGTGTTTGGCTACACCTTC.

V usage is TRBV7-6 and J usage is TRBJ2-3, with TRBD2 matching 8 bases. The CDR3 covers 17 residues. The germline gives CDR1 SGHVS, CDR2 FNYEAQ. V shed 1 base and J 3 bases; nucleotides not matched to a gene: 9. The CDR3 protein is CASSLVGREAGTDTQYF. The DNA of the CDR3 is TGTGCCAGCAGCTTAGTTGGGCGGGAGGCTGGGACAGATACGCAGTATTTT.

The J gene is TRBJ1-4, the V gene TRBV7-2; D gene uncertain. V lost 4 bases and J lost 7, with 13 bases in between. The CDR3 has 14 amino acids. From germline, CDR1 is SGHTA and CDR2 FQGNSA. Here the CDR3 reads CASSSLIPGEKLFF. CDR3 in DNA: TGTGCCAGCAGCTCTCTTATTCCGGGTGAAAAACTGTTTTTT.

The chain combines TRBV19 with TRBJ2-2; 10 nucleotides agree with TRBD2. This CDR3 has 16 amino acids. V was pared by 3 bases and J by 5 bases, with 6 bases of the junction left unmatched. Per the germline V gene, CDR1 is LNHDA and CDR2 is SQIVND (reference sequence). CDR3 sequence (DNA): TGTGCCAGTAGTATGAAGTTAGCGGGAGGTACCGGGGAGCTGTTTTTT. Translated: CASSMKLAGGTGELFF.

The J gene is TRBJ2-5, the V gene TRBV5-1; TRBD1 aligns across 8 bases. V lost 2 bases and J lost 2; bases outside the gene matches: 2. Germline lookup yields CDR1 SGHRS and CDR2 YFSETQ. The CDR3 loop spans 14 amino acids. In DNA form, the CDR3 reads TGCGCCAGCAGCTTTCGGGACAGGCAAGAGACCCAGTACTTC. Translated, it gives CASSFRDRQETQYF.